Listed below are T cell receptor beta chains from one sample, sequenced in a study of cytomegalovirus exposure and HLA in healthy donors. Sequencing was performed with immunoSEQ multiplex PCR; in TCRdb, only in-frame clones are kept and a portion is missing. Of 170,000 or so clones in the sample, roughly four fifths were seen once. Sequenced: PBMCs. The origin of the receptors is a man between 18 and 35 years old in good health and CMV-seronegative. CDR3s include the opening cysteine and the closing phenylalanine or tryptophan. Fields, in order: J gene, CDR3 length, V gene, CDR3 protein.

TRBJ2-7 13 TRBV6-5 CASTSGGSYEQYF
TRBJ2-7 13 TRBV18 CASSPSRGYEQYF
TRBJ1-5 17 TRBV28 CASSLFSAGAYNQPQHF
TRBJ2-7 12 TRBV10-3 CAISDNSYEQYF
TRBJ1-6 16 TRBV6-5 CASSLIQGSYNSPLHF
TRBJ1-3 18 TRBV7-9 CASIHSGSGGSDGNTIYF
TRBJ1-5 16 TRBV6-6 CASSVLTGGWDQPQHF
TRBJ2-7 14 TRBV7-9 CASSLQSGPYEQYF
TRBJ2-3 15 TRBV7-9 CASSDSRGRTDTQYF
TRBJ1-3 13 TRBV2 CASSEARGNTIYF
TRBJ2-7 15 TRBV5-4 CASSPPGQGAYEQYF
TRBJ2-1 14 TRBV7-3 CASSLTQRGNEQFF
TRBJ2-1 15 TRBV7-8 CASSLVAGGPNEQFF
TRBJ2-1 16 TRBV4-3 CASSQQGGSIYNEQFF
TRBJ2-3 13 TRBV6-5 CASSRSRADTQYF
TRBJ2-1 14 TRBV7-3 CASSLIGLADLQFF
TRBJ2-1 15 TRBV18 CASSLGQGSYNEQFF
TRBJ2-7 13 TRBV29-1 CSVEGQGGYEQYF
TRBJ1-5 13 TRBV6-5 CASRAGFNQPQHF
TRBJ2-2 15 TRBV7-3 CASSLIGGTGGELFF
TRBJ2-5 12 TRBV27 CASSFRGETQYF
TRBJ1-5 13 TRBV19 CASSIQGAGPQHF
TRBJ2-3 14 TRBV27 CASSLPGDTDTQYF
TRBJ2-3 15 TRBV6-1 CASSSARGVTDTQYF
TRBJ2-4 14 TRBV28 CASSLQGAKNIQYF
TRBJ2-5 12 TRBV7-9 CASSSGIETPYF
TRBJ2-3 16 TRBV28 CASSPVGSGSPDTQYF
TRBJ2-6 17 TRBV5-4 CASNKLGLTSRANVLTF
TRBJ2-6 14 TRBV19 CASTGRKGANVLTF
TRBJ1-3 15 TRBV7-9 CASSLDGASGNTIYF
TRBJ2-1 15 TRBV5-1 CASSRDRGLYNEQFF
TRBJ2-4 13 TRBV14 CASSQDERGTQYF
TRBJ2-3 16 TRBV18 CASSPRGSPPQDTQYF
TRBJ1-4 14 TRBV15 CATTQGTVVEKLFF
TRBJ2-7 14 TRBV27 CASRGHQTTYEQYF
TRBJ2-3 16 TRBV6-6 CASNNGGRFLPDTQYF
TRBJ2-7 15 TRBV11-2 CASSLSTGTALEQYF
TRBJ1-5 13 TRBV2 CASSEEGSQPQHF
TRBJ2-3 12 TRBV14 CASSQGGDTQYF
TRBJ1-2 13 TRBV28 CASTRDRVYGYTF
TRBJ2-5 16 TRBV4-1 CASSQDITGTLGTQYF